Presented here are 8 T cell receptor beta chains from one specimen sequenced in a study of cytomegalovirus exposure and HLA in healthy donors. 13 Jbeta primers and 60 Vbeta primers were used for the PCR. The repertoire was sequenced with immunoSEQ multiplex PCR; TCRdb's copy has only in-frame clones and lacks some. The table records roughly 130,000 clones, approximately 72% of them present only once. Sequenced material: PBMCs. The origin of the receptors is a woman aged 60 to 75 in good health and CMV-seronegative.

The chain uses TRBV5-6 and TRBJ1-4; D remains unclear. The CDR3 totals 14 residues. Germline CDR1 and CDR2: SGHDT and YYEEEE. V lost 4 bases and J 0 bases, leaving 7 bases between the germline ends. The CDR3 bases are TGTGCCAGCAGCCGGAGGACAACTAATGAAAAACTGTTTTTT. Translation: CASSRRTTNEKLFF.

The chain couples TRBV6-5 to TRBJ1-1, with a tentative D call TRBD1 (5 bases). The CDR3 length is 12 residues. Trimming pared 6 bases from V and 8 bases from J, leaving 13 bases between. The germline V gene has CDR1 MNHEY and CDR2 SVGAGI. CDR3 DNA sequence: TGTGCCAGCAGAACCGGGGGAAGAGAAGCTTTCTTT. This gives the protein CASRTGGREAFF.

The rearrangement joins TRBV28 to TRBJ2-2; D is possibly TRBD2 (6 bases). The CDR3 spans 16 residues. V shed 5 bases and J shed 1 base, with 14 bases lying between them. CDR1 is MDHEN and CDR2 is SYDVKM in the germline V gene. CDR3 in DNA: TGTGCCAGCAGTACTCGTACTAGCAGGAACACCGGGGAGCTGTTTTTT. Translating it yields CASSTRTSRNTGELFF.

The chain has TRBV18 and TRBJ2-1, with D maybe TRBD2 (5 bases). The V end was cut by 3 bases, the J end by 6 bases, with 15 bases between. Germline V gives CDR1 KGHSH, CDR2 LQKENI. This CDR3 has 15 amino acids. The CDR3 sequence is CASSPRGSSGNEQFF. CDR3 DNA: TGTGCCAGCTCACCTCGGGGTAGTTCAGGCAATGAGCAGTTCTTC. The variable domain in full, completed from reference TRBV18 and TRBJ2-1, reads NAGVMQNPRHLVRRRGQEARLRCSPMKGHSHVYWYRQLPEEGLKFMVYLQKENIIDESGMPKERFSAEFPKEGPSILRIQQVVRGDSAAYFCASSPRGSSGNEQFFGPGTRLTVL.

This chain connects TRBV27 to TRBJ2-1; TRBD2 aligns across 10 bases. The trim removed 7 bases at V and 10 bases at J, leaving 13 bases unmatched. The V gene's germline CDR1 is MNHEY and CDR2 SMNVEV (reference sequence). The CDR3 consists of 15 residues. The CDR3 nucleotides are TGTGCCAGCAAGTTCGGACTAGCGGAGGGGCGGGAGCAGTTCTTC. Translation: CASKFGLAEGREQFF.

V usage is TRBV7-3 and J usage is TRBJ1-2; D is possibly TRBD1 (6 bases). The V end was cut by 0 bases, the J end by 1 base, with 12 bases between. CDR1 is SGHTA and CDR2 is FQGTGA in the germline V gene. The CDR3 runs to 16 residues. The CDR3 region is CASSLTAGAFNYGYTF. The CDR3 DNA reads as TGTGCCAGCAGCTTAACGGCGGGGGCCTTTAACTATGGCTACACCTTC.

V gene TRBV7-2 combines with J gene TRBJ2-7, with D possibly being TRBD2 (6 bases). The CDR3 is 14 residues long. With 3 bases removed from V and 0 bases from J, the gap between germline ends came to 9 bases. Germline-derived CDR1 and CDR2 are SGHTA and FQGNSA. This chain's CDR3 is CASSLDYYSYEQYF. DNA of the CDR3: TGTGCCAGCAGCTTGGACTATTACTCCTACGAGCAGTACTTC.

Here the CDR3 DNA reads TGTGCCAGCAGCTTGGGTGGACTAGGGGATTACGAGCAGTACTTC. It encodes CASSLGGLGDYEQYF. V gene TRBV5-4 combines with J gene TRBJ2-7; 7 nucleotides line up with TRBD2. The germline V gene has CDR1 SGHNT and CDR2 YYREEE (reference sequence). This CDR3 contains 15 residues. The V gene end was trimmed by 0 bases and the J gene end by 4 bases; junction bases not matched to a gene: 7.